This T cell receptor beta chain was recorded in a study of CD8+ T cells in alopecia areata. Points on this clone: What it recognizes is unknown.

The CDR3 runs 15 residues. Germline values: CDR1 SQVTM, CDR2 ANQGSEA. The junction had 2 bases not matched to a gene; V was cut back by 1 base and J by 1 base. General observations from the study: Normal scalp showed lower clonality than lesional scalp, especially alopecia totalis/universalis. Scalp specimens additionally yield sequences from normal skin's resident alphabeta T cells.

As the sequencing template, cDNA was produced by extracting RNA and reverse transcribing it. Here immunoSEQ multiplex PCR was the method, and the copy in TCRdb shows in-frame clones only, minus some. The sample consists of some 170,000 clones, less than 75% of them appearing once. The input for sequencing was CD8+ T cells sorted from blood, taken at week 0. The gene calls are TRBV29-1 and TRBJ2-1; 9 bases are a match to TRBD1. The clonotype was recovered from a human donor with alopecia areata. CDR3 bases: TGCAGCGTTGAAGGGGGGACAGGGTCCTACAATGAGCAGTTCTTC. Protein: CSVEGGTGSYNEQFF.